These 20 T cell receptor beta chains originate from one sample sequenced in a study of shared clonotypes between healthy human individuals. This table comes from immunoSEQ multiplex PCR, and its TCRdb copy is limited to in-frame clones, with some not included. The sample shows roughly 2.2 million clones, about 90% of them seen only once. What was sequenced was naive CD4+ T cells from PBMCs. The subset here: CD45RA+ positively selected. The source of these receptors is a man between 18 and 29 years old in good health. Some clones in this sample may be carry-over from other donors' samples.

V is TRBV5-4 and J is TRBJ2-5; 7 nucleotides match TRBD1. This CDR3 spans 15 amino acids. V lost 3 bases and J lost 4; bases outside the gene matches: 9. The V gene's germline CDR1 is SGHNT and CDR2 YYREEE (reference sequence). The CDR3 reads CASSSGPGQSETQYF. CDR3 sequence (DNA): TGTGCCAGCAGCTCCGGCCCGGGACAGTCAGAGACCCAGTACTTC.

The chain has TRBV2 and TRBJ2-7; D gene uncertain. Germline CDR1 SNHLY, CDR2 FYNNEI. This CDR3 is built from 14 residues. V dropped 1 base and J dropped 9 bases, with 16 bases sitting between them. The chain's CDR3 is CASSEEHLQVGQYF. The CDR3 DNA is TGTGCCAGCAGTGAAGAGCACCTCCAGGTCGGGCAGTACTTC.

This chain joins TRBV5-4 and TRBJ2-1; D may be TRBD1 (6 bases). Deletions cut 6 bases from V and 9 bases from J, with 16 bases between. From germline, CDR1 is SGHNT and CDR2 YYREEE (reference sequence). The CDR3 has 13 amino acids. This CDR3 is CASTSNRVGEQFF. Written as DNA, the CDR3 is TGTGCCAGCACCTCAAACAGGGTCGGTGAGCAGTTCTTC.

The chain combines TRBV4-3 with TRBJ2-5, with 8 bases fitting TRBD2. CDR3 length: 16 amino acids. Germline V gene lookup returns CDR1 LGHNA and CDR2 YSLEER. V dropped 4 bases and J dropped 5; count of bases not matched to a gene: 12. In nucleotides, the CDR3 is TGCGCCAGCAGCCTACTCACGGGAGGGGGGGCGGAGACCCAGTACTTC. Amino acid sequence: CASSLLTGGGAETQYF.

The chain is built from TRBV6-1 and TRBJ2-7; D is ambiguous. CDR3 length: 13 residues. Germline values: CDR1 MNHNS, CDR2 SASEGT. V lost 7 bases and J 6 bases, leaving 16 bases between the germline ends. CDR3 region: CASIVDGLGEQYF. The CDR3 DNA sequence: TGTGCCAGCATCGTGGACGGTCTCGGCGAGCAGTACTTC.

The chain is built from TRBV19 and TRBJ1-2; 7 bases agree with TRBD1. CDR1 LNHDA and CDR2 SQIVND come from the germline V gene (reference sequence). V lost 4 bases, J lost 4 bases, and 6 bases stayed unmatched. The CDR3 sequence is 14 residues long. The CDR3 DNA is TGTGCCAGTAGTACCAGGGACAGTAGCTATGGCTACACCTTC. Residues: CASSTRDSSYGYTF.

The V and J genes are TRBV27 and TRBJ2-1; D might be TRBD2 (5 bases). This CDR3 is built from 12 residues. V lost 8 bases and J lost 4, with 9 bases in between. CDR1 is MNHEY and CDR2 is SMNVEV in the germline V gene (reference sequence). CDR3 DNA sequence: TGTGCCAGCGGGAGTGGGTACAATGAGCAGTTCTTC. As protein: CASGSGYNEQFF.

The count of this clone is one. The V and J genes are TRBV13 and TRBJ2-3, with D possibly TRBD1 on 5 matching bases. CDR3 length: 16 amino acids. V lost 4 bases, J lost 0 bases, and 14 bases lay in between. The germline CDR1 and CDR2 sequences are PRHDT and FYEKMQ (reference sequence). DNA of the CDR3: TGTGCCAGCAGCTCTAGACAGAGAGCTAGCACAGATACGCAGTATTTT. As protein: CASSSRQRASTDTQYF.

The CDR3 here is CASSVEGPNTEAFF. The CDR3 coding sequence is TGTGCCAGCAGCGTAGAAGGACCGAACACTGAAGCTTTCTTT. V gene TRBV9 combines with J gene TRBJ1-1, with no clear D. This CDR3 has 14 amino acids. Per germline, CDR1 SGDLS and CDR2 YYNGEE. V shed 0 bases and J shed 1 base, with 7 bases lying between them.

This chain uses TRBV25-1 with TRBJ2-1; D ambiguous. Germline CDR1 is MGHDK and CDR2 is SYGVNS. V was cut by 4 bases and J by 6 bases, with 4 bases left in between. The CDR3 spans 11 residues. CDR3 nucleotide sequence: TGTGCCAGCAGTGTAGGCAATGAGCAGTTCTTC. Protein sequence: CASSVGNEQFF.

The DNA for the CDR3 is TGTGCCAGCAGCTTAGACCTAGCGGCTATGAACACCGGGGAGCTGTTTTTT. Protein product: CASSLDLAAMNTGELFF. The rearrangement joins TRBV7-9 to TRBJ2-2; 7 bases line up with TRBD2. CDR1 is SEHNR, CDR2 FQNEAQ, per germline (reference sequence). After removal of 1 base from V and 1 base from J, the junction contained 6 bases not matched to a gene. The CDR3 is made up of 17 amino acids.

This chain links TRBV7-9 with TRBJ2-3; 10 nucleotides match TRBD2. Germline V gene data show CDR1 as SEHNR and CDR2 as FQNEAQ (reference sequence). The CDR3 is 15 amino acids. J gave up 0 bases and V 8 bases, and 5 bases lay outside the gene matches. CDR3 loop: CASSSGGPSTDTQYF. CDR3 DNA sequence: TGTGCCAGCTCTAGCGGGGGTCCTAGCACAGATACGCAGTATTTT.

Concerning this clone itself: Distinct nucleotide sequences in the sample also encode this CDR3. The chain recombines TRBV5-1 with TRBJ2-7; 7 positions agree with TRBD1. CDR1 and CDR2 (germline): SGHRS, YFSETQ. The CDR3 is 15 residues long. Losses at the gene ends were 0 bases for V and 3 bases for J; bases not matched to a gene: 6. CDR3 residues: CASSLEGASGYEQYF. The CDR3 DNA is TGCGCCAGCAGCTTGGAGGGGGCGAGCGGCTACGAGCAGTACTTC.

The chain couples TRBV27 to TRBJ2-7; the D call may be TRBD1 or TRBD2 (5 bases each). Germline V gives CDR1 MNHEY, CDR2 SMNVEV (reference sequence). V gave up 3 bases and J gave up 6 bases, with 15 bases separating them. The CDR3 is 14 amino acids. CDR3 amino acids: CASSLGPGVSEQYF. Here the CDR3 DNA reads TGTGCCAGCAGTTTGGGACCTGGGGTTTCCGAGCAGTACTTC.

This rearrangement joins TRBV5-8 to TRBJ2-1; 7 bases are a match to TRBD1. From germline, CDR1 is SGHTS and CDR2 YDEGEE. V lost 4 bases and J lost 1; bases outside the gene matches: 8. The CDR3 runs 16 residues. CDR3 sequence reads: CASSRDRARSYNEQFF. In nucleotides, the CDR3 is TGTGCCAGCAGCCGAGACAGGGCGAGGTCCTACAATGAGCAGTTCTTC.

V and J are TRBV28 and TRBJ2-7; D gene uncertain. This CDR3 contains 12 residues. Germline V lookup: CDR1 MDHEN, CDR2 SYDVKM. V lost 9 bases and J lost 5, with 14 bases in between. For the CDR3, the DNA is TGTGCCAGTAGAGCCAATCCAAACGAGCAGTACTTC. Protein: CASRANPNEQYF.

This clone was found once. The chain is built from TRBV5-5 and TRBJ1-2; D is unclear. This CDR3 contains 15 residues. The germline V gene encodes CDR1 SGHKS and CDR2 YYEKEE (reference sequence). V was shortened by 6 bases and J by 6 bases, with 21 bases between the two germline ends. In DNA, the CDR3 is TGTGCCAGCATAAGATCAGACGTGAGACTCCATGGCTACACCTTC. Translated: CASIRSDVRLHGYTF.

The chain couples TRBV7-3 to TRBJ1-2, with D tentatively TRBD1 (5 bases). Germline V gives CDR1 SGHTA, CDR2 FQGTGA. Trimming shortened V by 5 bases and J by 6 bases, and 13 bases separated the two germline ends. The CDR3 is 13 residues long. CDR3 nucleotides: TGTGCCAGCAGCCAAGGGGCAGAACATGGCTACACCTTC. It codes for CASSQGAEHGYTF.

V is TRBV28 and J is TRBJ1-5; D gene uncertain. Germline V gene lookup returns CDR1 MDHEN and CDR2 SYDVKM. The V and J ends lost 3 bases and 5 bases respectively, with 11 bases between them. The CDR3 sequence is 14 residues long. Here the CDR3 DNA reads TGTGCCAGCAGTTTGATCAGTCACGATCAGCCCCAGCATTTT. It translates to CASSLISHDQPQHF.

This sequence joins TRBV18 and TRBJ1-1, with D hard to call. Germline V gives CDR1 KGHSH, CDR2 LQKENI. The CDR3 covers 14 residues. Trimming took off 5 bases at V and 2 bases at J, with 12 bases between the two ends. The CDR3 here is CASSSSGPNTEAFF. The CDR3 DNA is TGTGCCAGCTCAAGCTCCGGGCCCAACACTGAAGCTTTCTTT.